This TCR beta chain appears in the sequencing data of a study of T cells after yellow fever vaccination (dated by TCRdb to between 2019 and 2020). Broadly, across the study: Libraries from fractions with low cell numbers were prepared with the SMART-Seq v4 Ultra Low Input RNA kit. To follow T-cell clones before and after both primary and booster YFV17D yellow fever vaccination, bulk TCR alpha and beta repertoires underwent longitudinal sequencing. Bulk PBMC replicates and cell subsets were isolated from blood drawn at multiple timepoints before and after both primary and secondary immunization. Two healthy male donors made up the cohort, one aged 18 to 30 years and the other aged 30 to 39 years. The investigation overall reported the following: Only a couple of donors were included in the study, so the extent to which the findings can be generalized is limited. A small fraction of clonotypes appeared in both the CD4 and CD8 compartments, likely as a result of convergent recombination. Computational filtering was required because FACS-sorted repertoires could contain abundant contaminating clonotypes from the bulk population. After the booster, most of the clones that had expanded following primary vaccination were detected again (roughly 97% of CD4 and 88% of CD8), which suggests that memory was broadly maintained. The secondary T-cell response was found to be weaker but faster than the primary response, with a peak reached on day 5 rather than on day 15.

The treatment or condition label corresponds to: live attenuated yellow fever vaccine strain. Two biological replicates of bulk PBMCs were collected at each blood-draw timepoint. A standard Ficoll-Paque protocol was used to isolate PBMCs from peripheral blood. RNA was extracted with TriZol from bulk PBMCs, CD4 and CD8 fractions, and dextramer-positive and dextramer-negative fractions. TCRdb names Illumina NovaSeq 6000 as the instrument used. Synthesis of TCR cDNA relied on 5'RACE template switching, a step that introduced a universal primer site along with unique molecular identifiers. cDNA synthesis was primed from both the TCR alpha and TCR beta constant segments. Library amplification involved two PCR steps, and the second step added sample barcodes and sequencing adapters. Libraries were sequenced on Illumina HiSeq 2500 (2x100 bp) or NovaSeq (2x150 bp). The original methods were these. MIGEC was used to demultiplex reads and collapse the reads into UMI consensus sequences, and MiXCR was used for V(D)J alignment. Vaccine-responding clonotypes were identified with edgeR using replicate PBMC samples, with FDR below 0.01 and a log2 fold change above 5 up to day 15 being required. Bulk clonotypes were assigned CD4 or CD8 identity according to which sequenced CD4 or CD8 repertoire held them at higher abundance. Through fastp at Q25 and MiXCR, TCRdb rebuilt clones from the public reads, retaining in-frame beta chains. Each record represents a unique CDR3 protein, reported with the most common genes and DNA among its rows. TCRdb, rather than the study authors, made the V and J calls. This sample holds 300,000 to 350,000 distinct CDR3 sequences; about 4% were observed only once. The ten largest account for more than 20% of the sample.

The trim is 6 bases for V and 5 bases for J, with a gap of 14 bases between the germline ends. The germline V gene supplies CDR1 SGHTA and CDR2 FQGNSA. The CDR3 starts with the cysteine, ends with the phenylalanine, and has 14 residues. Only CDR3 DNA remains: 42 bases, in frame from the first base. This clonotype was picked up a small number of times. Its binding antigen is unknown. No base quality information exists; no much larger clone differs at one position. The sequence links TRBV7-2 to TRBJ1-5; no confident D gene assignment can be made. The sequenced sample was PBMCs, obtained 5 days after the yellow fever booster vaccination. The TCR sequence derives from a man aged 18 to 29 who received the YFV17D yellow fever vaccine. The nucleotides read TGTGCCAGCAGGTATGACACTCGAGATCAGCCCCAGCATTTT. This is translated as CASRYDTRDQPQHF.